The present entry profiles one T cell receptor beta chain with its context. Antigen specificity is unknown. The data were obtained in a study of CD8+CD57+ T cells in acquired aplastic anemia. Whole-study results and caveats: Patients and controls shared under 35 CD8+ CDR3 sequences, highly expressed in patients. No significant difference in CD8+ Simpson's diversity was found between patients and controls.

The patients chosen for sequencing had shown expansion of CD8+CD57+ cells (detected by flow cytometry). The cohort consisted entirely of patients having severe acquired aplastic anemia. Among the patients, none had received any therapy at the time of blood sampling. The use of genomic DNA as template underpinned the TCR beta VDJ and CDR3 profiling. TCRdb passed the reads through MiXCR, listing each CDR3 protein once. The sample lists roughly 150,000 distinct CDR3 sequences; more than 45% were seen once. V lost 3 bases, J lost 4 bases, and 9 bases lay in between. The germline gives CDR1 WSHSY, CDR2 SAAADI. This CDR3 contains 13 residues.

This chain uses TRBV10-2 with TRBJ1-1, with a weak D call TRBD1 (5 bases). The sequencing input was sorted CD4+, CD8+, or CD8+CD57+ T cells (not recorded which) from PBMCs. The receptor was isolated from a human donor with aplastic anemia. The CDR3, as DNA: TGCGCCAGCAGTGACCAGGGAAGCACTGAAGCTTTCTTT. Translated: CASSDQGSTEAFF.